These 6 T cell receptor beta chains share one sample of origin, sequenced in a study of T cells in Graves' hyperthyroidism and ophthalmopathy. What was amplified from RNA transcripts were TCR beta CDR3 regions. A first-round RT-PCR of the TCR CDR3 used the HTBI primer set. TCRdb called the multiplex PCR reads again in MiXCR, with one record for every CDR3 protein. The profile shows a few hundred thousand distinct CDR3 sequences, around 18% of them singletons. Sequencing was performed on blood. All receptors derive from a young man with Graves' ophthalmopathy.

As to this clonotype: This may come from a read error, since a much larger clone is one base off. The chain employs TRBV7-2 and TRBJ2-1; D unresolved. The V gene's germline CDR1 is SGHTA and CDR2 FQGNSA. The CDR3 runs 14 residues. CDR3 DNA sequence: TGTGTCAGCAGCTTGATAGGGCTATACAATGAGCAGTTCTTC. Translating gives CVSSLIGLYNEQFF.

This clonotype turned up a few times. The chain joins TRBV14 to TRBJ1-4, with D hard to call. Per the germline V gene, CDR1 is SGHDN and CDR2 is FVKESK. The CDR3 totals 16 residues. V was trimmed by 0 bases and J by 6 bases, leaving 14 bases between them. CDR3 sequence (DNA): TGTGCCAGCAGCCAAGATCCGAGCGAGGCTGATGAAAAACTGTTTTTT. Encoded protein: CASSQDPSEADEKLFF.

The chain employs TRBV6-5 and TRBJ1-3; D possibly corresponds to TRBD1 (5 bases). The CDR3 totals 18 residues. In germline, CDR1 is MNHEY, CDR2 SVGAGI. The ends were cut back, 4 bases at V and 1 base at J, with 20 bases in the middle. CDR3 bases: TGTGCCAGCAGTTTTCGGGCCCCCAATGGGGGTTCTGGAAACACCATATATTTT. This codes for CASSFRAPNGGSGNTIYF.

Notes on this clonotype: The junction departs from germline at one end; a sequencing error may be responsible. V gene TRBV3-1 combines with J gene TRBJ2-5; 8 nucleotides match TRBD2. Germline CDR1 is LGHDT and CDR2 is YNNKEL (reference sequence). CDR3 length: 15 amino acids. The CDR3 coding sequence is TGTGCCAGCAGCCAAGAAGGGACTAGAGGCGGGACCCGGTACTTC. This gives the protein CASSQEGTRGGTRYF.

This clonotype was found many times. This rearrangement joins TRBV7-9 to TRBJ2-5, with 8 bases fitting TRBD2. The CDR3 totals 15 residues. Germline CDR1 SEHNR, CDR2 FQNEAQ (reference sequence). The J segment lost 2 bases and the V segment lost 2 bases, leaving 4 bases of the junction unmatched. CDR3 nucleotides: TGTGCCAGCAGCTTACTACTAGCGGCTCAAGAGACCCAGTACTTC. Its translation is CASSLLLAAQETQYF. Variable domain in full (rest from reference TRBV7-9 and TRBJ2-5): DTGVSQNPRHKITKRGQNVTFRCDPISEHNRLYWYRQTLGQGPEFLTYFQNEAQLEKSRLLSDRFSAERPKGSFSTLEIQRTEQGDSAMYLCASSLLLAAQETQYFGPGTRLLVL.

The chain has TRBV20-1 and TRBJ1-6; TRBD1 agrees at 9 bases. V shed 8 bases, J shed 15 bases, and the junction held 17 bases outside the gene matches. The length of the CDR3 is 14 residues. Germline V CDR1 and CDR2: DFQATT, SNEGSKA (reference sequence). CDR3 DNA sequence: TGCAGTACACCGGGGACAGGGTTTTCTTCGGTCCTCCACTTT. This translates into CSTPGTGFSSVLHF.